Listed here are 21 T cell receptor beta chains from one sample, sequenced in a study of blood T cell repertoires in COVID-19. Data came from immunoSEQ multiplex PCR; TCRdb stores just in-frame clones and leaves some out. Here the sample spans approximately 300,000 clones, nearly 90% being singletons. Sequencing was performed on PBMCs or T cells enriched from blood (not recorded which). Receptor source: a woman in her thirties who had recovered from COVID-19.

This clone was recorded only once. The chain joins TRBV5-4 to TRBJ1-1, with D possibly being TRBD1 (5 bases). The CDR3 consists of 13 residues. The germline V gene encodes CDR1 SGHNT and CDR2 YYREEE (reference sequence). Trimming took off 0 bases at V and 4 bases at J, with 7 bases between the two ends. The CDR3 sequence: CASSLGGPTEAFF. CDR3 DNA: TGTGCCAGCAGCTTGGGGGGCCCCACTGAAGCTTTCTTT.

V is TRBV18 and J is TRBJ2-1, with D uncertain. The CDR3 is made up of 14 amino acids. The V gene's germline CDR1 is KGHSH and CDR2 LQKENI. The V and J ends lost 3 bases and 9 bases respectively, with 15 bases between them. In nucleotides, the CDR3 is TGTGCCAGCTCACCCCTAGGTGCTTCGAGTGAGCAGTTCTTC. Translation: CASSPLGASSEQFF.

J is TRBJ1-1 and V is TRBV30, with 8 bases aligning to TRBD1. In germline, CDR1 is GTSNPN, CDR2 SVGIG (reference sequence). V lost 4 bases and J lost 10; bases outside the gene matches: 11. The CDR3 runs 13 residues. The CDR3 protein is CAWTDRGGVRAFF. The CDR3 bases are TGTGCCTGGACCGACAGGGGAGGGGTAAGAGCTTTCTTT.

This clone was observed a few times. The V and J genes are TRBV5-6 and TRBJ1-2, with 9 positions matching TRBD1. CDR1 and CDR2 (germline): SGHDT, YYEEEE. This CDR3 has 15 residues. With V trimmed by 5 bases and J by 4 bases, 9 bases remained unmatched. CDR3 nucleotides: TGTGCCAGCAGTCAGGACAGGGGTGGGGGCTATGGCTACACCTTC. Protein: CASSQDRGGGYGYTF.

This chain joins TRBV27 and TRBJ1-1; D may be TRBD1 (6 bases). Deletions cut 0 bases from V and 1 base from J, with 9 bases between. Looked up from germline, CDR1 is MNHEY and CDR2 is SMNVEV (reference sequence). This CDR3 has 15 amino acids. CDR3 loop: CASSLSPRGNTEAFF. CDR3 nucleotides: TGTGCCAGCAGTTTATCGCCCAGGGGGAACACTGAAGCTTTCTTT.

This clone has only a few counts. The CDR3 sequence: CASRPRDRENTEAFF. In DNA form, the CDR3 reads TGTGCCAGCAGACCCCGCGACAGGGAGAACACTGAAGCTTTCTTT. The V call is TRBV3-1 (or the pseudogene TRBV3-2), the J call TRBJ1-1; TRBD1 matches 7 bases. This CDR3 contains 15 residues. Germline assignment: CDR1 LGHDT and CDR2 YNNKEL (reference sequence). The J segment lost 1 base and the V segment lost 6 bases, leaving 8 bases of the junction unmatched.

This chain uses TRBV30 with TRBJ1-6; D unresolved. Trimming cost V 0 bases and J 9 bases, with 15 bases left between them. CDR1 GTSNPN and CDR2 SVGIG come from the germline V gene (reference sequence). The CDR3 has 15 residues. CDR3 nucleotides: TGTGCCTGGAGTGTAGAAGGAGCCGACCCTTCACCCCTCCACTTT. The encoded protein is CAWSVEGADPSPLHF.

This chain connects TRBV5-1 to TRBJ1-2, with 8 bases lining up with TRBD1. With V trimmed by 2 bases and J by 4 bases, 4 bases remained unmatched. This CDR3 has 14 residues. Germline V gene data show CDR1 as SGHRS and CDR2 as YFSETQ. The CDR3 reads CASSLQGGSYGYTF. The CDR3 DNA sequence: TGCGCCAGCAGCTTACAGGGGGGTAGCTATGGCTACACCTTC.

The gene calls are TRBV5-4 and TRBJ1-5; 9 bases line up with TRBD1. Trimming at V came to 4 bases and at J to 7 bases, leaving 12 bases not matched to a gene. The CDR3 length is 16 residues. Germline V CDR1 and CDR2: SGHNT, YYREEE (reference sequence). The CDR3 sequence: CASSTTPGQGGQPQHF. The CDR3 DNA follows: TGTGCCAGCAGCACCACCCCGGGACAGGGTGGGCAGCCCCAGCATTTT. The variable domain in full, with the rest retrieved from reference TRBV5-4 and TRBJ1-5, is ETGVTQSPTHLIKTRGQQVTLRCSSQSGHNTVSWYQQALGQGPQFIFQYYREEENGRGNFPPRFSGLQFPNYSSELNVNALELDDSALYLCASSTTPGQGGQPQHFGDGTRLSIL.

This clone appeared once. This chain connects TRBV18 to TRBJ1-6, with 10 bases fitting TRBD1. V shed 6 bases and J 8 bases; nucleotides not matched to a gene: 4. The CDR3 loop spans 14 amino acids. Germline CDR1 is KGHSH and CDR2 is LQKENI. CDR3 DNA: TGTGCCAGCTCGAGGACAGGGGGTGATTCACCCCTCCACTTT. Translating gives CASSRTGGDSPLHF.

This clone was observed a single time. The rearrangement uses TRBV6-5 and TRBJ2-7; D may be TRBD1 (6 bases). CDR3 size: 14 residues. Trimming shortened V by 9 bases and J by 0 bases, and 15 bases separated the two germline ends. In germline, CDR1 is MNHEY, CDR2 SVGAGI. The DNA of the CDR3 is TGTGCCAGTAACCGGGACATTAGCTCCTACGAGCAGTACTTC. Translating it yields CASNRDISSYEQYF.

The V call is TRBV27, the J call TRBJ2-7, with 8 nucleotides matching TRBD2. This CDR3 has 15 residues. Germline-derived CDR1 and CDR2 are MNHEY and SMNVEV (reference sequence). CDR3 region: CVAGGAADRTYEQYF. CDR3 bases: TGTGTCGCGGGGGGAGCGGCCGATCGAACCTACGAGCAGTACTTC.

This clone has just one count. The CDR3 spells CASSQRGWATDTQYF. The DNA of the CDR3 is TGTGCCAGCAGCCAGCGGGGCTGGGCCACAGATACGCAGTATTTT. The rearrangement uses TRBV7-2 and TRBJ2-3; 7 positions agree with TRBD2. The J segment lost 2 bases and the V segment lost 5 bases, leaving 7 bases of the junction unmatched. The CDR3 runs 15 residues. CDR1 is SGHTA, CDR2 FQGNSA, per germline. The full variable domain, rest sourced from reference TRBV7-2 and TRBJ2-3, is GAGVSQSPSNKVTEKGKDVELRCDPISGHTALYWYRQSLGQGLEFLIYFQGNSAPDKSGLPSDRFSAERTGGSVSTLTIQRTQQEDSAVYLCASSQRGWATDTQYFGPGTRLTVL.

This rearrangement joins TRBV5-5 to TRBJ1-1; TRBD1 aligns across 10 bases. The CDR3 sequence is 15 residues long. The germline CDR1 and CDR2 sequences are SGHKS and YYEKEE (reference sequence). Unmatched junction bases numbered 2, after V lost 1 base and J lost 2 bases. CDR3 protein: CASSLWDRGNTEAFF. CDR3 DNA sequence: TGTGCCAGCAGCTTGTGGGACAGGGGAAACACTGAAGCTTTCTTT.

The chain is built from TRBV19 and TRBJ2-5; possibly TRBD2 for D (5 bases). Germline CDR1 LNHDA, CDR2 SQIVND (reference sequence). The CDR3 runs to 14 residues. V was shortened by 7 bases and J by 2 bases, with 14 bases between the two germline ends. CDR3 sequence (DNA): TGTGCCAGTACCGCCGATAGCGCGCAAGAGACCCAGTACTTC. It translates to CASTADSAQETQYF.

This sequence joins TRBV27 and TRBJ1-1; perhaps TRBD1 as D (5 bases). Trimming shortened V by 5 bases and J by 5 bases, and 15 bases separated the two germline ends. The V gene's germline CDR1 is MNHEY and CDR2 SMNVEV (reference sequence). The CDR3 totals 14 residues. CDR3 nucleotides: TGTGCCAGCAGTCCCCTGGGGGGGGTGACTGAAGCTTTCTTT. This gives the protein CASSPLGGVTEAFF.

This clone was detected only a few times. The CDR3 bases are TGTGCTAGTGGTTTGGCAACTTATGGCGAGCAGTACTTC. This codes for CASGLATYGEQYF. The chain employs TRBV12-5 and TRBJ2-7; D is unclear. Germline V lookup: CDR1 LGHNT, CDR2 FRNRAP. CDR3 length: 13 amino acids. V dropped 1 base and J dropped 6 bases, with 10 bases sitting between them.

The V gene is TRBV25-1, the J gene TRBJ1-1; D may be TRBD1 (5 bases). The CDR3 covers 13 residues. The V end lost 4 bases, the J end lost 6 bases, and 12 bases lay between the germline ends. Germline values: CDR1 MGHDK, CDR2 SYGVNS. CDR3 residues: CASSGAVGAEAFF. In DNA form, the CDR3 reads TGTGCCAGCAGTGGGGCTGTAGGGGCTGAAGCTTTCTTT.

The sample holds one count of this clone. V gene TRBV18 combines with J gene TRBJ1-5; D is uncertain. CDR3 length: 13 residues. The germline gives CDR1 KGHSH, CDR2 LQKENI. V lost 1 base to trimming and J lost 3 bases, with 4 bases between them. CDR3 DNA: TGTGCCAGCTCACCACACAACAATCAGCCCCAGCATTTT. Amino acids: CASSPHNNQPQHF. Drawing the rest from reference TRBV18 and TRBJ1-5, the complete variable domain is NAGVMQNPRHLVRRRGQEARLRCSPMKGHSHVYWYRQLPEEGLKFMVYLQKENIIDESGMPKERFSAEFPKEGPSILRIQQVVRGDSAAYFCASSPHNNQPQHFGDGTRLSIL.

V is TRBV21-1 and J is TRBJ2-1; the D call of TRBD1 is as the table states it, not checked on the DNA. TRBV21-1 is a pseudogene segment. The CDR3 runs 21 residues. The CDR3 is CASSKDDRPGTGAGSYNEQFF. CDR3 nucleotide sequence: TGTGCCAGCAGCAAGGACGACCGTCCCGGGACAGGGGCGGGGTCCTACAATGAGCAGTTCTTC.

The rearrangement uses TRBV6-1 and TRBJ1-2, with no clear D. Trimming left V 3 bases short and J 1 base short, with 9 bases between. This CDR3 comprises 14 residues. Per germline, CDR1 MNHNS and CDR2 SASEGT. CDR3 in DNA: TGTGCCAGCAGTGACCACCGCGGTAACTATGGCTACACCTTC. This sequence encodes CASSDHRGNYGYTF.